The T cell receptor (beta chain) described here comes from a study of T cell repertoires in cytomegalovirus infection. V shed 5 bases and J shed 0 bases, with 11 bases lying between them. The CDR3 has 15 residues. CDR1 MGHDK and CDR2 SYGVNS come from the germline V gene. This clonotype was seen more than once but under ten times. TCRdb independently ran MiXCR on the reads; one entry per CDR3 protein. Of hundreds of thousands of distinct CDR3 sequences in the sample, 9.6% were seen once. This chain connects TRBV25-1 to TRBJ1-5; tentative D call: TRBD1 (5 bases). The sequenced sample consisted of PBMCs. This clonotype was obtained from a human donor in good health (CMV status not recorded). Some clones in this sample may be carry-over from other donors' samples. The CDR3 loop is CASSPGGGSNQPQHF. CDR3 DNA sequence: TGTGCCAGCAGTCCTGGTGGGGGTAGCAATCAGCCCCAGCATTTT.